These T cell receptor beta chains were read from a single sample in a study of blood T cell repertoires in COVID-19. Clones were sequenced by immunoSEQ multiplex PCR, and TCRdb holds only the in-frame ones, with some missing. The table has about 130,000 clones, roughly 69% seen once. Sample: peripheral blood. All receptors derive from a woman aged 70-85 years with acute or convalescent COVID-19. CDR3s include the opening cysteine and the closing phenylalanine or tryptophan. The order of the fields is V gene, D gene, clone size, J gene, CDR3 protein, CDR3 DNA. The D gene is left open where the match is weak. Only some rows state a clone size, as once, few, many or a class for expanded clones.

TRBV18	-	-	TRBJ2-2	CASSLSGGFNTGELFF	TGTGCCAGCTCACTTTCGGGGGGCTTCAACACCGGGGAGCTGTTTTTT
TRBV12-3/TRBV12-4	-	-	TRBJ2-1	CASSVGINEQFF	TGTGCCAGCAGTGTCGGGATTAATGAGCAGTTCTTC
TRBV28	-	few	TRBJ1-4	CASSLDSLNEKLFF	TGTGCCAGCAGTTTAGACAGCCTAAATGAAAAACTGTTTTTT
TRBV18	TRBD2	-	TRBJ2-1	CASSPVAGEQFF	TGTGCCAGCTCGCCAGTAGCGGGTGAGCAGTTCTTC
TRBV19	-	-	TRBJ2-5	CASSRQLLQETQYF	TGTGCCAGTAGTCGGCAGTTACTACAAGAGACCCAGTACTTC
TRBV19	-	-	TRBJ2-5	CASSMGSQGLLKTQYF	TGTGCCAGTAGTATGGGCTCCCAGGGATTGTTGAAGACCCAGTACTTC
TRBV21-1	-	-	TRBJ1-2	CASSGPRRGQGNYGYTF	TGTGCCAGCAGCGGACCGAGGCGGGGACAGGGCAACTATGGCTACACCTTC
TRBV6-2/TRBV6-3	TRBD1	-	TRBJ2-1	CASSYPSPGGVNNEQFF	TGTGCCAGCAGTTACCCCTCTCCAGGGGGCGTAAACAATGAGCAGTTCTTC
TRBV19	-	-	TRBJ2-1	CASSRIETYNEQFF	TGTGCCAGTAGTAGAATAGAGACCTACAATGAGCAGTTCTTC
TRBV28	TRBD1	-	TRBJ1-4	CASRRLDRGREEKLFF	TGTGCCAGCAGACGCCTCGACAGGGGAAGGGAGGAAAAACTGTTTTTT
TRBV14	TRBD1	-	TRBJ1-1	CASSLMTGETEAFF	TGTGCCAGCAGCCTTATGACAGGGGAAACTGAAGCTTTCTTT
TRBV15	TRBD1	-	TRBJ1-2	CATSSRKTGVGYTF	TGTGCCACCAGCAGCAGAAAGACAGGGGTTGGCTACACCTTC
TRBV9	TRBD1	-	TRBJ1-1	CASSITGTANTEAFF	TGTGCCAGCAGCATCACAGGGACAGCGAACACTGAAGCTTTCTTT
TRBV29-1	TRBD2	-	TRBJ2-2	CSVRAGSSTGELFF	TGCAGCGTACGAGCGGGATCTTCCACCGGGGAGCTGTTTTTT
TRBV9	TRBD2	-	TRBJ2-5	CASSIAGGLGETQYF	TGTGCCAGCAGTATAGCGGGGGGGCTGGGTGAGACCCAGTACTTC
TRBV29-1	-	-	TRBJ2-7	CSVVPGDLSYEQYF	TGCAGCGTTGTTCCAGGGGACCTCTCCTACGAGCAGTACTTC
TRBV5-1	TRBD1	-	TRBJ2-5	CASRPTGRTGETQYF	TGCGCCAGCAGACCGACAGGGCGAACGGGCGAGACCCAGTACTTC
TRBV18	-	-	TRBJ2-7	CASSPGSGNEQYF	TGTGCCAGCTCACCCGGCTCAGGGAACGAGCAGTACTTC
TRBV10-3	-	-	TRBJ2-7	CAISSGISYEQYF	TGTGCCATCAGTAGCGGCATCTCCTACGAGCAGTACTTC
TRBV7-2	TRBD2	-	TRBJ2-1	CASSLSGLAGYNEQFF	TGTGCCAGCAGCCTATCGGGACTAGCGGGGTACAATGAGCAGTTCTTC
TRBV5-6	-	-	TRBJ2-3	CASSLEGPTDTQYF	TGTGCCAGCAGCTTGGAGGGGCCTACAGATACGCAGTATTTT
TRBV7-2	-	many	TRBJ2-7	CASSLAAVSAGEQYF	TGTGCCAGCAGCTTAGCGGCGGTGTCAGCCGGCGAGCAGTACTTC
TRBV7-3	TRBD1	-	TRBJ2-1	CASSLMGTGGLNEQFF	TGTGCCAGCAGCTTAATGGGGACAGGGGGCCTCAATGAGCAGTTCTTC
TRBV5-5	TRBD1	-	TRBJ2-7	CASSLALGQGAYEQYF	TGTGCCAGCAGCTTGGCCCTGGGACAGGGGGCTTACGAGCAGTACTTC
TRBV19	TRBD2	-	TRBJ2-3	CASGMTSGTADTQYF	TGTGCCAGTGGGATGACTAGCGGGACAGCAGATACGCAGTATTTT
TRBV3-1/TRBV3-2	TRBD2	-	TRBJ2-7	CASSHFGGTINEQYF	TGTGCCAGCAGCCACTTCGGGGGGACGATAAACGAGCAGTACTTC
TRBV7-8	TRBD1	-	TRBJ2-7	CASSFRDRSSEQYF	TGTGCCAGCAGCTTTAGGGACAGATCTTCCGAGCAGTACTTC
TRBV7-8	TRBD1	-	TRBJ1-2	CASSLGQGFNYGYTF	TGTGCCAGCAGCTTGGGACAGGGTTTCAACTATGGCTACACCTTC
TRBV28	-	-	TRBJ1-2	CASTRTYGGYTF	TGTGCCAGCACCCGAACTTACGGTGGCTACACCTTC
TRBV13	TRBD2	once	TRBJ2-5	CASSPRLAGGQETQYF	TGTGCCAGCAGCCCTCGACTAGCGGGGGGCCAAGAGACCCAGTACTTC
TRBV9	TRBD1	-	TRBJ1-2	CASSVPTGDGGYTF	TGTGCCAGCAGCGTTCCAACAGGGGACGGTGGCTACACCTTC
TRBV6-2/TRBV6-3	TRBD1	-	TRBJ2-7	CASSSGTGSYEQYF	TGTGCCAGCAGTTCGGGGACAGGATCATACGAGCAGTACTTC